A single sample gave rise to the 16 T cell receptor beta chains below, sequenced in a study of tumor-infiltrating lymphocytes in primary liver carcinoma. Starting from 500 ng of total RNA, TCR beta cDNA was produced with a primer in the constant region. Three nested multiplex PCR rounds, a slightly modified ARM-PCR method, built the TCR beta libraries. PCR rounds one and two used TRBV1-TRBV30 forward primers with a C-beta reverse primer for roughly 9 cycles each. A single record per CDR3 protein comes from TCRdb applying MiXCR to the multiplex PCR reads. The sample holds a few hundred thousand distinct CDR3 sequences, around 50% seen once. The authors took blood RNA from unsorted whole blood and also extracted germline DNA. The specimen sequenced was peripheral blood. The origin of the receptors is a woman aged 25-40 years with primary liver carcinoma and hepatitis B virus infection.

The table lists this clonotype with a few counts. The V gene is TRBV14, the J gene TRBJ2-7; TRBD2 might be the D (9 bases). This CDR3 contains 20 residues. In germline, CDR1 is SGHDN, CDR2 FVKESK. Trimming removed 6 bases at V and 6 bases at J, with 36 bases between. CDR3 amino acids: CASSRSMDRALLPSGAEQYF. As DNA, the CDR3 is TGTGCCAGCAGTCGCTCCATGGACAGGGCCCTTTTGCCTAGCGGGGCCGAGCAGTACTTC. Full variable domain (missing parts from reference TRBV14 and TRBJ2-7): EAGVTQFPSHSVIEKGQTVTLRCDPISGHDNLYWYRRVMGKEIKFLLHFVKESKQDESGMPNNRFLAERTGGTYSTLKVQPAELEDSGVYFCASSRSMDRALLPSGAEQYFGPGTRLTVT.

In this sample, this clonotype turned up many times. The CDR3 DNA reads as TGTGCCAGCAGCTCGACGAGACAGGGAGTCGAGCAGTACTTC. Its protein is CASSSTRQGVEQYF. This sequence joins TRBV11-2 and TRBJ2-7, with 7 bases that match TRBD1. With V trimmed by 4 bases and J by 6 bases, 9 bases remained unmatched. The CDR3 sequence is 14 residues long. The germline V gene encodes CDR1 SGHAT and CDR2 FQNNGV.

This clonotype has a single count. One end of the junction does not line up with germline, which may come from a read error. This rearrangement joins TRBV10-3 to TRBJ1-5, with unresolved D. The CDR3 is 12 amino acids. Germline V gene sequence: CDR1 ENHRY, CDR2 SYGVKD. The CDR3 nucleotides read TGCGCCATCTCCGGCCCGCTCGGAGCCCAGCATTTT. Its protein product is CAISGPLGAQHF.

This chain uses TRBV10-3 with TRBJ2-4; perhaps TRBD1 as D (5 bases). Trimming took 2 bases from V and 2 from J, leaving 7 bases between them. This CDR3 contains 14 residues. Per germline, CDR1 ENHRY and CDR2 SYGVKD. CDR3 coding DNA: TGTGCCATCAGTGAGGGGGCTTCCAAAAACATTCAGTACTTC. This gives the protein CAISEGASKNIQYF.

A word on this clonotype: This clone may be a read error of a much larger clone one base away. This chain uses TRBV12-3 or TRBV12-4 with TRBJ2-2, with 7 positions matching TRBD1. This CDR3 is 15 amino acids long. The CDR3 DNA follows: TGTGTCAGCGGTTCCCGTGGGACAGCCACCGGGGAGCTGTTTTTT. It translates to CVSGSRGTATGELFF.

This clonotype turned up a few times. The rearrangement links TRBV5-1 to TRBJ1-1; D call uncertain. Trimming took 0 bases from V and 0 from J, leaving 9 bases between them. Germline values: CDR1 SGHRS, CDR2 YFSETQ. This CDR3 spans 15 amino acids. The CDR3 nucleotides are TGCGCCAGCAGCTTGGACGGACCTATGAACACTGAAGCTTTCTTT. Its protein is CASSLDGPMNTEAFF. Drawing the rest from reference TRBV5-1 and TRBJ1-1, the complete variable domain is KAGVTQTPRYLIKTRGQQVTLSCSPISGHRSVSWYQQTPGQGLQFLFEYFSETQRNKGNFPGRFSGRQFSNSRSEMNVSTLELGDSALYLCASSLDGPMNTEAFFGQGTRLTVV.

This clonotype occurred many times. V and J are TRBV6-6 and TRBJ2-5, with 7 positions matching TRBD2. CDR3 length: 18 amino acids. The germline gives CDR1 MNHNY, CDR2 SVGAGI (reference sequence). The ends lost 2 bases at V and 2 bases at J; junction bases unmatched: 14. CDR3 protein: CASSYPIHGLAEQETQYF. The DNA for the CDR3 is TGTGCCAGCAGTTACCCAATCCACGGGCTAGCGGAACAAGAGACCCAGTACTTC.

This clonotype was seen a handful of times. The V gene is TRBV28, the J gene TRBJ2-7; tentative D call: TRBD1 (5 bases). V was cut by 2 bases and J by 3 bases, with 14 bases left in between. The CDR3 is made up of 15 amino acids. Germline CDR1 and CDR2: MDHEN and SYDVKM. The DNA for the CDR3 is TGTGCCAGCAGTTTAAACCCAGGGATCGGCTACGAGCAGTACTTC. Translated: CASSLNPGIGYEQYF.

About this clonotype: Being one base from a much bigger clone, this may be a read error. This chain links TRBV13 with TRBJ2-7, with D unclear. Germline V gene data show CDR1 as PRHDT and CDR2 as FYEKMQ (reference sequence). CDR3 size: 13 residues. The CDR3 nucleotides are TGTGCCGGCAGCCAACCGCCCGTCTACGAGCAGTACTTC. Protein: CAGSQPPVYEQYF.

Remarks on this clonotype: With a much larger clone just one base away, this may be a read error. The chain carries TRBV29-1 and TRBJ2-1; 9 nucleotides match TRBD2. The CDR3 spans 11 residues. Germline V gene sequence: CDR1 SQVTM, CDR2 ANQGSEA. The CDR3, as DNA: TGCAGCGTTCCAGCCGGGACTAGCTTCGTCTTC. Protein product: CSVPAGTSFVF.

The chain couples TRBV6-1 to TRBJ2-7; weak D call: TRBD1 (6 bases). Per germline, CDR1 MNHNS and CDR2 SASEGT. Trimming removed 8 bases at V and 5 bases at J, with 16 bases between. The CDR3 is 13 amino acids. CDR3 sequence (DNA): TGTGCCAGCTGCGCAGGGGCGAACCACGAGCAGTACTTC. Protein: CASCAGANHEQYF.

This clonotype came up many times. This sequence joins TRBV6-6 and TRBJ1-6; 7 nucleotides agree with TRBD1. In germline, CDR1 is MNHNY, CDR2 SVGAGI (reference sequence). The length of the CDR3 is 15 residues. J was trimmed by 5 bases and V by 6 bases; bases with no gene match: 7. CDR3 loop: CASSPMGQNNSPLHF. The CDR3 DNA reads TGTGCCAGCAGCCCGATGGGACAGAATAATTCACCCCTCCACTTT.

About this clonotype: Given a much more abundant clone one base away, this may be a read error. The DNA of the CDR3 is TGTGCCAGCACCAGAGGGGGGAGGAACGCTGAAGCTTTCTTT. Its translation: CASTRGGRNAEAFF. The chain recombines TRBV6-2 or TRBV6-3 with TRBJ1-1; D is perhaps TRBD1 (6 bases). This CDR3 has 14 residues. The germline CDR1 and CDR2 sequences are MNHEY and SVGEGT.

As for this clonotype: This could be a read error, since a much larger clone is one nucleotide away. No DNA is shown, since the ends of the CDR3 on it are uncertain; the CDR3 is the one TCRdb lists. The rearrangement joins TRBV6-2 or TRBV6-3 to TRBJ2-1; the D call TRBD1 from the table was never checked on the DNA. CDR1 and CDR2 (germline): MNHEY, SVGEGT. Counting both end residues, the CDR3 totals 16 amino acids. CDR3 region: CASRVGVGNSYNEHFF.

This clonotype occurred once. The V and J genes are TRBV19 and TRBJ1-1; D is possibly TRBD1 (5 bases). The CDR3 length is 14 residues. The germline V gene has CDR1 LNHDA and CDR2 SQIVND (reference sequence). V dropped 3 bases and J dropped 0 bases, with 8 bases sitting between them. CDR3: CASSMSRVNTEAFF. DNA for the CDR3: TGTGCCAGTAGTATGAGCAGGGTGAACACTGAAGCTTTCTTT.

This clonotype appeared many times. The rearrangement links TRBV6-2 or TRBV6-3 to TRBJ2-7; D not certain. The CDR3 spans 10 residues. Germline CDR1 is MNHEY and CDR2 is SVGEGT. Trimming left V 6 bases short and J 6 bases short, with 6 bases between. The CDR3, as DNA: TGTGCCAGCAGGGACCGCGAGCAGTACTTC. Translated: CASRDREQYF.